These 19 T cell receptor beta chains were all obtained from the same sample, sequenced in a study of blood T cells in healthy people across ages. With a J-beta primer mix and a sample-barcoded 5' primer, a second PCR ran roughly 6 to 12 cycles. TCRdb processed the 5' RACE reads anew with MiXCR; each CDR3 protein has one entry. The repertoire consists of hundreds of thousands of distinct CDR3 sequences, with approximately 25% occurring once and the leading ten covering 8% to 10%. Separately, the same data were catalogued under a study of T cells of mothers and their children.

The sequenced sample was blood. The receptors derive from a boy aged 5-17 years in good health.

The J gene is TRBJ2-5, the V gene TRBV6-6; 8 nucleotides agree with TRBD1. Unmatched junction bases numbered 11, after V lost 2 bases and J lost 6 bases. The V gene's germline CDR1 is MNHNY and CDR2 SVGAGI (reference sequence). The CDR3 is made up of 16 amino acids. As DNA, the CDR3 is TGTGCCAGCAGTTACGAGGGCAGGGGGCTGGCGAAGACCCAGTACTTC. Protein product: CASSYEGRGLAKTQYF.

The chain combines TRBV9 with TRBJ1-4; D remains unclear. Germline lookup yields CDR1 SGDLS and CDR2 YYNGEE. The CDR3 runs to 15 residues. V lost 3 bases and J 7 bases, leaving 16 bases between the germline ends. The CDR3 loop reads CASSGLGFSGEKLFF. In DNA form, the CDR3 reads TGTGCCAGCAGCGGGCTCGGGTTTAGTGGTGAAAAACTGTTTTTT.

A few counts support this clonotype. The chain has TRBV5-5 and TRBJ1-4; unclear D gene. CDR1 and CDR2 (germline): SGHKS, YYEKEE (reference sequence). This CDR3 comprises 15 residues. Trimming cost V 4 bases and J 4 bases, with 14 bases left between them. DNA of the CDR3: TGTGCCAGCAGCCGTCGCCCGGGGAATAATGAAAAACTGTTTTTT. It translates to CASSRRPGNNEKLFF.

V usage is TRBV6-1 and J usage is TRBJ2-7; the D is unclear. The germline V and J ends were trimmed by 5 bases and 3 bases, with 11 bases remaining between them. In germline, CDR1 is MNHNS, CDR2 SASEGT. The CDR3 loop spans 13 amino acids. CDR3 sequence (DNA): TGTGCCAGCAGTCCCTCGGATTACTACGAGCAGTACTTC. Translating it yields CASSPSDYYEQYF.

The chain links TRBV19 to TRBJ1-1; D uncertain. V lost 4 bases and J 0 bases, leaving 15 bases between the germline ends. Germline lookup yields CDR1 LNHDA and CDR2 SQIVND (reference sequence). There are 16 residues in the CDR3. This chain's CDR3 is CASSRGVTNMNTEAFF. Written as DNA, the CDR3 is TGTGCCAGTAGTAGGGGTGTGACGAACATGAACACTGAAGCTTTCTTT.

This clonotype was counted between two and nine times. V usage is TRBV20-1 and J usage is TRBJ2-1; tentatively, D is TRBD2 (5 bases). Trimming stripped 6 bases from V and 0 bases from J, with 15 bases between. CDR3 length: 15 residues. CDR1 is DFQATT, CDR2 SNEGSKA, per germline (reference sequence). The CDR3 loop reads CSAERRLSSYNEQFF. The CDR3 nucleotides are TGCAGTGCCGAGAGGAGGTTAAGCTCCTACAATGAGCAGTTCTTC.

In its sample, this clonotype was seen a few times. The chain is built from TRBV28 and TRBJ2-7; D gene ambiguous. The germline gives CDR1 MDHEN, CDR2 SYDVKM. Trimming removed 2 bases from V and 3 bases from J, with 11 bases in between. This CDR3 contains 14 residues. CDR3 DNA sequence: TGTGCCAGCAGTTTAAAGTACGTGCGCTACGAGCAGTACTTC. The encoded protein is CASSLKYVRYEQYF. Together with reference TRBV28 and TRBJ2-7, the CDR3 gives the full variable domain: DVKVTQSSRYLVKRTGEKVFLECVQDMDHENMFWYRQDPGLGLRLIYFSYDVKMKEKGDIPEGYSVSREKKERFSLILESASTNQTSMYLCASSLKYVRYEQYFGPGTRLTVT.

This chain joins TRBV6-2 or TRBV6-3 and TRBJ2-4, with D perhaps TRBD1 or TRBD2 (6 bases each). Germline V gene data show CDR1 as MNHEY and CDR2 as SVGEGT. V lost 2 bases and J lost 3, with 17 bases in between. This CDR3 has 17 amino acids. The CDR3 is CASSYGGVGGDKNIQYF. The CDR3 nucleotides are TGTGCCAGCAGTTACGGTGGTGTCGGGGGCGACAAAAACATTCAGTACTTC.

V usage is TRBV5-1 and J usage is TRBJ1-1; unclear D gene. Germline assignment: CDR1 SGHRS and CDR2 YFSETQ. The length of the CDR3 is 13 residues. V gave up 0 bases and J gave up 6 bases, with 9 bases separating them. This CDR3 reads CASSLGPGAEAFF. The CDR3 bases are TGCGCCAGCAGCTTGGGACCCGGCGCTGAAGCTTTCTTT.

V gene TRBV7-6 combines with J gene TRBJ1-2, with a tentative D call TRBD1 (6 bases). V lost 4 bases and J 3 bases, leaving 12 bases between the germline ends. The CDR3 length is 14 residues. Per the germline V gene, CDR1 is SGHVS and CDR2 is FNYEAQ. The CDR3 nucleotides read TGTGCCAGCAGCTCCGGGACAATCGACTATGGCTACACCTTC. This sequence encodes CASSSGTIDYGYTF.

This clonotype was seen at least ten times. The chain employs TRBV6-6 and TRBJ2-5, with no clear D. The CDR3 extends over 12 amino acids. V was trimmed by 4 bases and J by 5 bases, leaving 8 bases between them. Germline-derived CDR1 and CDR2 are MNHNY and SVGAGI (reference sequence). The CDR3 sequence: CASSSSVETQYF. Here the CDR3 DNA reads TGTGCCAGCAGTTCGTCGGTGGAGACCCAGTACTTC.

The table lists this clonotype with a few counts. V gene TRBV7-9 combines with J gene TRBJ2-5; the D gene could be TRBD1 or TRBD2 (7 bases each). CDR3 length equals 14 residues. The ends were cut back, 6 bases at V and 5 bases at J, with 16 bases in the middle. Looked up from germline, CDR1 is SEHNR and CDR2 is FQNEAQ (reference sequence). The CDR3 DNA reads TGTGCCAGCAGTTCAGGGGGGGTCAGGGAGACCCAGTACTTC. This gives the protein CASSSGGVRETQYF.

Only a few counts were recorded for this clonotype. The chain joins TRBV28 to TRBJ2-5, with D possibly TRBD1 on 6 matching bases. Trimming pared 3 bases from V and 4 bases from J, leaving 15 bases between. This CDR3 spans 15 amino acids. The germline gives CDR1 MDHEN, CDR2 SYDVKM. The CDR3 nucleotides read TGTGCCAGCAGTTTGGAGGCAGGGGTTGGAGAGACCCAGTACTTC. This translates into CASSLEAGVGETQYF.

This clonotype showed up just a few times. This chain links TRBV12-3 or TRBV12-4 with TRBJ2-1; no definite D call. The DNA matches TRBJ2-5 better at its end, which makes the J call doubtful. The CDR3 consists of 13 residues. CDR3 sequence (DNA): TGTGCCAGCAGGGCGAGACTCCGAGAGACCCAGTACTTC. As protein: CASRARLRETQYF.

This clonotype has a single count. This rearrangement joins TRBV4-1 to TRBJ2-7; 8 nucleotides match TRBD2. Germline CDR1 and CDR2: MGHRA and YSYEKL. V trimming: 1 base; J trimming: 3 bases; junction bases outside the gene matches: 2. The CDR3 spans 14 residues. The CDR3: CASSQATSGYEQYF. In DNA, the CDR3 is TGCGCCAGCAGCCAAGCTACTAGCGGCTACGAGCAGTACTTC.

This clonotype was detected only a few times. The J gene is TRBJ2-7, the V gene TRBV27; TRBD1 aligns across 9 bases. J gave up 7 bases and V 4 bases, and 11 bases lay outside the gene matches. The CDR3 length is 15 residues. In germline, CDR1 is MNHEY, CDR2 SMNVEV (reference sequence). CDR3 loop: CASSSWTGESWEQYF. CDR3 sequence (DNA): TGTGCCAGCAGTTCCTGGACAGGGGAATCGTGGGAGCAGTACTTC.

Turning to this clonotype: At one boundary the junction diverges from the germline segment, which might be a read error. The chain is built from TRBV9 and TRBJ1-1; D is undetermined. The CDR3 is 15 residues long. Germline lookup yields CDR1 SGDLS and CDR2 YYNGEE. CDR3 DNA sequence: TGTGCCGGCAGCGCCGCGGTGGGTATGAACACTGAAGCTTTCTTT. Amino acid sequence: CAGSAAVGMNTEAFF.

This clonotype was counted between two and nine times. An end of the junction differs from the germline gene, which may be a read error. The rearrangement links TRBV11-1 to TRBJ2-1; D remains unclear. The CDR3 is made up of 14 amino acids. Germline CDR1 is SGHAT and CDR2 is FQDESV (reference sequence). The CDR3 reads CASSLAGTNNEQLF. CDR3 nucleotides: TGTGCCAGCAGCTTAGCAGGAACTAACAATGAGCAGCTCTTC.

The V call is TRBV28, the J call TRBJ2-3; 7 bases match TRBD1. Looked up from germline, CDR1 is MDHEN and CDR2 is SYDVKM. The length of the CDR3 is 14 residues. Germline trimming cut 11 bases from V and 5 bases from J; bases unmatched to any gene: 13. The CDR3 DNA reads as TGTGCCTCTTCGATATCAGGGGGTGTAGATACGCAGTATTTT. Its translation is CASSISGGVDTQYF.